This T cell receptor (beta chain) was obtained from a study of blood T cell repertoires in COVID-19. In the study overall: PBMCs, B-cell-depleted T cells, or T cells were the source of the cDNA or gDNA that made up the material.

The CDR3 consists of 11 residues. Germline V CDR1 and CDR2: DFQATT, SNEGSKA (reference sequence). Trimming shortened V by 7 bases and J by 7 bases, and 12 bases separated the two germline ends. Clones were sequenced by immunoSEQ multiplex PCR, and TCRdb holds only the in-frame ones, with some missing. The sample has about 250,000 clones; approximately 90% are singletons. The clonotype comes from a man aged 40-49 years who had recovered from COVID-19. Sequenced material: PBMCs or T cells enriched from blood (not recorded which). This sequence joins TRBV20-1 and TRBJ2-3; tentative D call: TRBD2 (6 bases). The CDR3 here is CSVLALNTQYF. The DNA for the CDR3 is TGCAGTGTGCTAGCGCTAAATACGCAGTATTTT.